This paragraph covers one T cell receptor beta chain sequence. The antigen remains unidentified. This specimen comes from a study of radiation and T cells in renal cell carcinoma. Notes on the study in general: Top tumor clonotypes rose in blood 2 weeks post-radiation, then contracted. Without pretreatment biopsies, baseline tumor clonotype presence was undetermined.

Generated by immunoSEQ multiplex PCR, the TCRdb table keeps only in-frame clones and is missing some. The sample consists of some 100,000 clones, approximately 80% of them appearing once. The V gene's germline CDR1 is LNHDA and CDR2 SQIVND (reference sequence). After removal of 7 bases from V and 4 bases from J, the junction contained 8 bases not matched to a gene. The CDR3 sequence is 15 residues long. The sample's time point: baseline pretreatment blood. Treatment given: 15 Gy SBRT to primary tumor, nephrectomy 4 weeks later. This chain joins TRBV19 and TRBJ2-2; 8 bases are shared with TRBD1. The sample here was blood, taken from a patient whose treatment included radiotherapy and nephrectomy. The sequence derives from a man in his 60s with renal cell carcinoma. The chain's CDR3 is CASKSGQGVTGELFF. CDR3 nucleotides: TGTGCCAGTAAATCCGGACAGGGCGTCACCGGGGAGCTGTTTTTT.